These T cell receptor beta chains were read from a single sample in a study of type 1 regulatory T cells. TCRdb re-analysed the reads in MiXCR, keeping a single row per CDR3 protein. The repertoire holds approximately 97,000 distinct CDR3 sequences, with about a third as singletons. The sample was CD4+ T cells, either the whole sample or a sorted fraction (not recorded which). These receptors were taken from a human donor in good health. CDR3s include the opening cysteine and the closing phenylalanine or tryptophan. The D gene is left open where the match is weak. The size field is filled for only some rows; it gives once, few, many or a size class.

v_call: TRBV7-2; j_call: TRBJ2-2; d_call: NA; clone_size: few; cdr3_nt: TGTGCCAGCAGCTTCGGCGCGGGATGGAACACCGGGGAGCTGTTTTTT; cdr3_aa: CASSFGAGWNTGELFF
v_call: TRBV5-1; j_call: TRBJ1-1; d_call: NA; clone_size: NA; cdr3_nt: TGCGCCAGCAGCTTGGTCGGAGACAGAGCTTTCTTT; cdr3_aa: CASSLVGDRAFF
v_call: TRBV7-2; j_call: TRBJ1-3; d_call: NA; clone_size: NA; cdr3_nt: TGTGCCAGCAGCGTTAGTGCGGGAAATAGAAACACCATATATTTT; cdr3_aa: CASSVSAGNRNTIYF
v_call: TRBV15; j_call: TRBJ1-5; d_call: NA; clone_size: NA; cdr3_nt: TGTGCCACCAGCAGAGATTCGGGGAATCAGCCCCAGCATTTT; cdr3_aa: CATSRDSGNQPQHF
v_call: TRBV11-3; j_call: TRBJ2-1; d_call: NA; clone_size: few; cdr3_nt: TGTGCCAGCAGCGAGAATGAGGTGAATGAGCAGTTCTTC; cdr3_aa: CASSENEVNEQFF
v_call: TRBV19; j_call: TRBJ2-7; d_call: NA; clone_size: NA; cdr3_nt: TGTGCCAGTAGTATGCTTCCAGGGAGGAGGACCTACGAGCAGTACTTC; cdr3_aa: CASSMLPGRRTYEQYF
v_call: TRBV6-1; j_call: TRBJ2-1; d_call: NA; clone_size: NA; cdr3_nt: TGTGCCAGCATTTTCCAGGAGGGGAATGAGCAGTTCTTC; cdr3_aa: CASIFQEGNEQFF
v_call: TRBV7-8; j_call: TRBJ2-7; d_call: TRBD2; clone_size: few; cdr3_nt: TGTGCCAGCAGCTATGGACTAGCGGACACCTACGAGCAGTACTTC; cdr3_aa: CASSYGLADTYEQYF
v_call: TRBV19; j_call: TRBJ2-7; d_call: NA; clone_size: NA; cdr3_nt: TGTGCCAGTAGTGCTGCGGGTGGCTACGAGCAGTACTTC; cdr3_aa: CASSAAGGYEQYF
v_call: TRBV7-2; j_call: TRBJ2-5; d_call: TRBD2; clone_size: NA; cdr3_nt: TGTGCCAGCAGCTCAGGACTAGCGGGAGGCCAAGAGACCCAGTACTTC; cdr3_aa: CASSSGLAGGQETQYF
v_call: TRBV20-1; j_call: TRBJ2-5; d_call: NA; clone_size: few; cdr3_nt: TGCAGTGCGGCCGAACTCCGCGTCGAGACCCAGTACTTC; cdr3_aa: CSAAELRVETQYF
v_call: TRBV12-3/TRBV12-4; j_call: TRBJ2-1; d_call: TRBD2; clone_size: once; cdr3_nt: TGTGCCAGCGGGGAGAGGGGAGGGTACAATGAGCAGTTCTTC; cdr3_aa: CASGERGGYNEQFF
v_call: TRBV7-2; j_call: TRBJ1-5; d_call: NA; clone_size: few; cdr3_nt: TGTGCCAGCAGCCTCTCCCTTAATCAGCCCCAGCATTTT; cdr3_aa: CASSLSLNQPQHF
v_call: TRBV12-3/TRBV12-4; j_call: TRBJ2-1; d_call: NA; clone_size: NA; cdr3_nt: TGTGCCAGCAGCCGACGGCGCCGCAATGAGCAGTTCTTC; cdr3_aa: CASSRRRRNEQFF
v_call: TRBV7-8; j_call: TRBJ2-5; d_call: TRBD2; clone_size: few; cdr3_nt: TGTGCCAGCAGCTTCGAAGCGGGAGGGCCAGGAGAGACCCAGTACTTC; cdr3_aa: CASSFEAGGPGETQYF
v_call: TRBV10-2; j_call: TRBJ2-4; d_call: NA; clone_size: NA; cdr3_nt: TGCGCCAGCAGTGAGTCGATTTACCGCGTAGTCAAAAACATTCAGTACTTC; cdr3_aa: CASSESIYRVVKNIQYF
v_call: TRBV7-2; j_call: TRBJ2-7; d_call: NA; clone_size: NA; cdr3_nt: TGTGCCACCAAAAAAAGACAAGCCTCCTACGAGCAGTACTTC; cdr3_aa: CATKKRQASYEQYF
v_call: TRBV5-1; j_call: TRBJ2-3; d_call: TRBD2; clone_size: NA; cdr3_nt: TGCGCCAGACTACATACTAGCGCGGCAGATACGCAGTATTTT; cdr3_aa: CARLHTSAADTQYF
v_call: TRBV20-1; j_call: TRBJ2-1; d_call: NA; clone_size: NA; cdr3_nt: TGCAGTGCTAGCCGGGACTCTGCCTACAATGAGCAGTTCTTC; cdr3_aa: CSASRDSAYNEQFF
v_call: TRBV5-1; j_call: TRBJ2-4; d_call: NA; clone_size: NA; cdr3_nt: TGCGCCAGCAGCTGGGGGACCGGGCGTTCGGGGGCCAAAAACATTCAGTACTTC; cdr3_aa: CASSWGTGRSGAKNIQYF
v_call: TRBV7-9; j_call: TRBJ2-2; d_call: NA; clone_size: NA; cdr3_nt: TGTGCCAGCTTACGCGGGTCTGACGGGGAGCTGTTTTTT; cdr3_aa: CASLRGSDGELFF
v_call: TRBV6-2/TRBV6-3; j_call: TRBJ1-2; d_call: NA; clone_size: NA; cdr3_nt: TGTGCCAGCAGACCCCAAGGGAGAATTTATGGCTACACCTTC; cdr3_aa: CASRPQGRIYGYTF
v_call: TRBV29-1; j_call: TRBJ2-3; d_call: NA; clone_size: NA; cdr3_nt: TGCAGCGGCAAAGAGGGTACAGATACGCAGTATTTT; cdr3_aa: CSGKEGTDTQYF
v_call: TRBV7-9; j_call: TRBJ2-7; d_call: NA; clone_size: many; cdr3_nt: TGTGCCAGCAGCTTAACGGTATACGAGCAGTACTTC; cdr3_aa: CASSLTVYEQYF
v_call: TRBV5-4; j_call: TRBJ2-2; d_call: NA; clone_size: NA; cdr3_nt: TGTGCCAGCAGCTCCCCATGGGTCAGCGCCGGGGAGCTGTTTTTT; cdr3_aa: CASSSPWVSAGELFF
v_call: TRBV7-9; j_call: TRBJ2-5; d_call: NA; clone_size: NA; cdr3_nt: TGTGCCAGCAGCTTCCTCGAGAAAGAGACCCAGTACTTC; cdr3_aa: CASSFLEKETQYF
v_call: TRBV7-9; j_call: TRBJ2-5; d_call: NA; clone_size: few; cdr3_nt: TGTGCCAGCCAGGGAGGAAAGGCGACCCAGTACTTC; cdr3_aa: CASQGGKATQYF
v_call: TRBV9; j_call: TRBJ2-3; d_call: NA; clone_size: NA; cdr3_nt: TGTGCCAGCAGCGTAGACCTAGAGGAAGATACGCAGTATTTT; cdr3_aa: CASSVDLEEDTQYF
v_call: TRBV5-4; j_call: TRBJ2-6; d_call: NA; clone_size: NA; cdr3_nt: TGTGCCAGCAGCTTGTATTCGGCGGTCTCTGGGGCCAACGTCCTGACTTTC; cdr3_aa: CASSLYSAVSGANVLTF
v_call: TRBV20-1; j_call: TRBJ1-1; d_call: NA; clone_size: few; cdr3_nt: TGCAGTGCTAGGGGGGGCGGTGGGGACACTGAAGCTTTCTTT; cdr3_aa: CSARGGGGDTEAFF
v_call: TRBV4-2; j_call: TRBJ2-5; d_call: TRBD2; clone_size: few; cdr3_nt: TGTGCCAGCAGCCACCGACTAGCGGGAGGGGAAGAGACCCAGTACTTC; cdr3_aa: CASSHRLAGGEETQYF
v_call: TRBV20-1; j_call: TRBJ1-3; d_call: NA; clone_size: few; cdr3_nt: TGCAGTGCTAGGACCCAGACTGGAAACACCATATATTTT; cdr3_aa: CSARTQTGNTIYF
v_call: TRBV12-3/TRBV12-4; j_call: TRBJ1-1; d_call: NA; clone_size: few; cdr3_nt: TGTGCCAGCAGTGAACCCCGGGGCAAGTACACTGAAGCTTTCTTT; cdr3_aa: CASSEPRGKYTEAFF
v_call: TRBV29-1; j_call: TRBJ2-2; d_call: TRBD2; clone_size: few; cdr3_nt: TGCAGCGTTGGTCTAGCGGGAGGCACCGGGGAGCTGTTTTTT; cdr3_aa: CSVGLAGGTGELFF
v_call: TRBV7-2; j_call: TRBJ2-1; d_call: TRBD2; clone_size: NA; cdr3_nt: TGTGCCAGCAGCTTAGCGGGACTAGCGAATGAGCAGTTCTTC; cdr3_aa: CASSLAGLANEQFF
v_call: TRBV7-8; j_call: TRBJ1-1; d_call: TRBD1; clone_size: NA; cdr3_nt: TGTGCCAGCAGCTTAGCGTTGGCAGGGGGCGTTGAAGCTTTCTTT; cdr3_aa: CASSLALAGGVEAFF
v_call: TRBV5-1; j_call: TRBJ2-2; d_call: NA; clone_size: few; cdr3_nt: TGCGCCAGCAGCTTGGATATCCCCTCTCAAACCGGGGAGCTGTTTTTT; cdr3_aa: CASSLDIPSQTGELFF